This entry is about one TCR beta chain. The sample belongs to a study of blood T cell repertoires in COVID-19. Across the whole study: Spain, Italy and the United States supplied samples that represented acute and convalescent COVID-19.

Sequenced by immunoSEQ multiplex PCR; TCRdb stores in-frame clones only, minus some. This sample carries 200,000 to 250,000 clones, approximately 86% of them seen once, and the ten largest clones take around 1.5%. The sequenced material came from peripheral blood. This clonotype was sampled from a woman aged 55-69 years who had recovered from COVID-19.

CDR3 protein: CAISESHQGSNQPQHF. The CDR3 DNA is TGTGCCATCAGTGAGAGTCACCAGGGGAGCAATCAGCCCCAGCATTTT. This chain joins TRBV10-3 and TRBJ1-5; the D gene is possibly TRBD1 (6 bases). There are 16 residues in the CDR3. Per germline, CDR1 ENHRY and CDR2 SYGVKD. V gave up 2 bases and J gave up 1 base, with 12 bases separating them.